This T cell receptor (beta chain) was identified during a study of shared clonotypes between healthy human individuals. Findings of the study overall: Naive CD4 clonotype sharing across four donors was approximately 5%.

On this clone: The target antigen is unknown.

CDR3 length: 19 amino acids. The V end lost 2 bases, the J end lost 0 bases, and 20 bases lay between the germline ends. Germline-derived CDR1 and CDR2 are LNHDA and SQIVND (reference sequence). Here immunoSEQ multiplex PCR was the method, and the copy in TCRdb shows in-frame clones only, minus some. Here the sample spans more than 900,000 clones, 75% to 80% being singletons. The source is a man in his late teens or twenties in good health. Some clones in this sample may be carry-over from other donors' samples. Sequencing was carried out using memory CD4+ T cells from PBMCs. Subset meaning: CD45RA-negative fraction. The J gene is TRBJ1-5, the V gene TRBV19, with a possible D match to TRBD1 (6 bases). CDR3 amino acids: CASSIRSEGTPDSNQPQHF. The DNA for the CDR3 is TGTGCCAGTAGTATAAGGTCTGAGGGGACACCCGATAGCAATCAGCCCCAGCATTTT.